Reported below is one TCR beta chain. Its antigen is as yet unknown. The sample is drawn from a study of human T cells and chemical hapten exposure. Study-wide results and limits: DPC sensitization produced no change in TCRs with frequency above 1 in 1000. Expanded TCRs formed significantly more large CDR3 similarity clusters than controls.

The time point is: patch test 3, about 24 weeks after DPC sensitization. Specified treatment: therapeutic diphenylcyclopropenone sensitization with weekly scalp DPC. Samples of blood were obtained prior to the application of each patch test. Sequencing started from total RNA isolated from unfractionated whole blood. The ends were cut back, 7 bases at V and 2 bases at J, with 19 bases in the middle. This CDR3 spans 15 amino acids. CDR1 DFQATT and CDR2 SNEGSKA come from the germline V gene (reference sequence). TCRdb recomputed calls from the RACE reads with MiXCR, one row per CDR3 protein. The table has some 84,000 distinct CDR3 sequences, 11% seen once.

The rearrangement links TRBV20-1 to TRBJ2-3; the D gene is possibly TRBD2 (5 bases). The source was whole blood, collected in connection with sensitization to the hapten diphenylcyclopropenone (DPC). The TCR was taken from a woman aged 45-65 years with alopecia areata. Some clones in this sample may be carry-over from other donors' samples. The CDR3 region is CSGLPRGIPTDTQYF. For the CDR3, the DNA is TGCAGTGGCCTCCCCCGAGGGATCCCCACAGATACGCAGTATTTT.